This T cell receptor beta chain was observed in a study of memory CD4+ T cells and cytomegalovirus serostatus. Study context: This sample comes from healthy Belgian adults, eight or nine CMV seropositive, about 25 seronegative. Overall study findings and caveats: Median bootstrapped AUC for CMV status was about 0.95 originally, 0.9 to 0.93 US-trained. About 40% of the roughly 160 known CMV-associated TCRbeta sequences appeared in CD4+ memory.

Germline CDR1 is SGHTA and CDR2 is FQGNSA. V lost 5 bases and J lost 4; bases outside the gene matches: 10. CDR3 length: 15 residues. Comment on this clone: Antigen: not known.

Method: immunoSEQ multiplex PCR; TCRdb's copy keeps in-frame clones and lacks some. Among 55,000 to 80,000 clones listed, about 70% were seen once. Single viable CD3+CD4+CD8-CD45RO+ cells were sorted as the memory CD4+ T cells. Serostatus was set by detecting CMV pp150, pp28, p38, p52 IgG. The specimen sequenced was memory CD4+ T cells from blood. This sequence originates from an adult in good health and CMV-seropositive. The chain joins TRBV7-2 to TRBJ1-1, with 7 bases that match TRBD1. The CDR3 is CASSARQGIVTEAFF. The CDR3 bases are TGTGCCAGCAGCGCCCGACAGGGTATTGTCACTGAAGCTTTCTTT.